The sequence of this T cell receptor (beta chain) was determined in a study of CXCR3-negative and CXCR3-positive naive CD8 T cells. Germline CDR1 is LNHNV and CDR2 is YYDKDF (reference sequence). The CDR3 consists of 14 residues. The libraries of TRB cDNA were constructed through 5' RACE using UMI labels. TCRdb reprocessed the 5' RACE reads, keeping one entry per CDR3 protein, no DNA. The sample's table shows 130,000 or so distinct CDR3 sequences. Study results and caveats: TRB CDR3s were more hydrophobic in CXCR3-positive than in CXCR3-negative naive cells.

Worth noting for this clonotype: No antigen is known for it.

The sample taken for sequencing was naive CXCR3+ CD8+ T cells from blood. The subset here: CD45RO-CCR7+CD27+CD95- naive CD8+ T cells expressing CXCR3 (TNR3+). The J gene is TRBJ2-3, the V gene TRBV15; the TRBD1 assignment by TCRdb is unverifiable without DNA. This clonotype was obtained from a human donor in good health. Some clones in this sample may be carry-over from other donors' samples. The CDR3 is CATSRKGPTDTQYF.